The 8 T cell receptor beta chains listed next were all sequenced from one sample in a study of T cell repertoires in cytomegalovirus infection. TCRdb re-analysed the reads in MiXCR, keeping a single row per CDR3 protein. The sample holds roughly 720,000 distinct CDR3 sequences, under 40% seen once. Specimen: PBMCs. These receptors all stem from a human donor in good health (CMV status not recorded). Some clones in this sample may be carry-over from other donors' samples.

The V and J genes are TRBV27 and TRBJ2-3; tentatively, D is TRBD2 (7 bases). The CDR3 contains 18 residues. Germline lookup yields CDR1 MNHEY and CDR2 SMNVEV (reference sequence). V was cut by 4 bases and J by 0 bases, with 20 bases left in between. In nucleotides, the CDR3 is TGTGCCAGCAGTTCAATGAGGGGGGGACCTACTAGCACAGATACGCAGTATTTT. The encoded protein is CASSSMRGGPTSTDTQYF.

This chain uses TRBV2 with TRBJ2-7; 10 positions match TRBD2. The CDR3 has 15 residues. Germline lookup yields CDR1 SNHLY and CDR2 FYNNEI. V trimming: 6 bases; J trimming: 1 base; junction bases outside the gene matches: 6. CDR3 sequence (DNA): TGTGCCAGCAGCGCCGGGACTAGCGTTTCCTACGAGCAGTACTTC. Its translation is CASSAGTSVSYEQYF.

Ten or more counts support this clonotype. The rearrangement uses TRBV7-9 and TRBJ2-5; D is unclear. Trimming stripped 4 bases from V and 2 bases from J, with 11 bases between. Germline V CDR1 and CDR2: SEHNR, FQNEAQ (reference sequence). This CDR3 contains 14 residues. The CDR3 protein is CASSSWAAQETQYF. The CDR3 nucleotides are TGTGCCAGCAGCTCCTGGGCAGCTCAAGAGACCCAGTACTTC.

This clonotype was seen many times. The V and J genes are TRBV7-8 and TRBJ2-5; D gene uncertain. The V end lost 0 bases, the J end lost 2 bases, and 19 bases lay between the germline ends. Per germline, CDR1 SGHVS and CDR2 FQNEAQ. The CDR3 sequence is 18 residues long. DNA of the CDR3: TGTGCCAGCAGCTTAGCTTTGGGCCAGGCCTGGGATCAAGAGACCCAGTACTTC. Protein sequence: CASSLALGQAWDQETQYF. Filled out from reference TRBV7-8 and TRBJ2-5, the complete variable domain reads GAGVSQSPRYKVAKRGQDVALRCDPISGHVSLFWYQQALGQGPEFLTYFQNEAQLDKSGLPSDRFFAERPEGSVSTLKIQRTQQEDSAVYLCASSLALGQAWDQETQYFGPGTRLLVL.

This chain uses TRBV3-1 with TRBJ1-5; D remains unclear. The CDR3 is 14 residues long. Deletions cut 4 bases from V and 4 bases from J, with 11 bases between. The germline V gene has CDR1 LGHDT and CDR2 YNNKEL (reference sequence). The CDR3: CASSPMAHNQPQHF. The CDR3 DNA is TGTGCCAGCAGCCCGATGGCCCATAATCAGCCCCAGCATTTT.

The rearrangement uses TRBV7-2 and TRBJ1-2; no reliable D call. The germline CDR1 and CDR2 sequences are SGHTA and FQGNSA. The CDR3 is 17 amino acids. Trimming pared 1 base from V and 0 bases from J, leaving 15 bases between. This chain's CDR3 is CASSLDGSGHTNYGYTF. DNA for the CDR3: TGTGCCAGCAGCTTAGACGGTTCGGGCCATACTAACTATGGCTACACCTTC. Full variable domain (missing parts from reference TRBV7-2 and TRBJ1-2): GAGVSQSPSNKVTEKGKDVELRCDPISGHTALYWYRQSLGQGLEFLIYFQGNSAPDKSGLPSDRFSAERTGGSVSTLTIQRTQQEDSAVYLCASSLDGSGHTNYGYTFGSGTRLTVV.

The gene calls are TRBV7-2 and TRBJ2-6, with a weak D call TRBD1 (6 bases). The germline CDR1 and CDR2 sequences are SGHTA and FQGNSA. This CDR3 has 17 amino acids. Trimming pared 1 base from V and 2 bases from J, leaving 12 bases between. CDR3 DNA sequence: TGTGCCAGCAGCTTAGTGGGGGCAACTGCTGGGGCCAACGTCCTGACTTTC. This codes for CASSLVGATAGANVLTF.

This chain joins TRBV24-1 and TRBJ2-3, with D possibly being TRBD1 (6 bases). The CDR3 sequence is 15 residues long. The germline V gene has CDR1 KGHDR and CDR2 SFDVKD. Trimming removed 4 bases at V and 2 bases at J, with 12 bases between. This CDR3 is CATSESGHPTDTQYF. DNA of the CDR3: TGTGCCACCAGTGAGTCGGGACACCCCACAGATACGCAGTATTTT.